This T cell receptor beta chain was sequenced for a study of OX40 agonist ivuxolimab in advanced cancers. Regarding the study as a whole: CD4+ T cells averaged fewer expanded clones than CD8+ T cells.

Sequencing used immunoSEQ multiplex PCR; TCRdb keeps in-frame clones, though not all of them. The sample holds around 83,000 clones, about four fifths seen once. The CDR3 length is 11 residues. V was cut by 6 bases and J by 10 bases, with 13 bases left in between. CDR1 is DFQATT, CDR2 SNEGSKA, per germline (reference sequence). Notes on this clone: Antigen unknown.

The origin of this receptor is an adult with an advanced solid tumor such as melanoma, head and neck, liver or kidney cancer. The sequencing used CD4+ or CD8+ T cells sorted from blood, collected in a trial of the OX40 agonist ivuxolimab. V gene TRBV20-1 combines with J gene TRBJ2-1; no definite D call. For the CDR3, the DNA is TGCAGTGCCGCGACTCTCCGCGAGCAGTTCTTC. It specifies CSAATLREQFF.